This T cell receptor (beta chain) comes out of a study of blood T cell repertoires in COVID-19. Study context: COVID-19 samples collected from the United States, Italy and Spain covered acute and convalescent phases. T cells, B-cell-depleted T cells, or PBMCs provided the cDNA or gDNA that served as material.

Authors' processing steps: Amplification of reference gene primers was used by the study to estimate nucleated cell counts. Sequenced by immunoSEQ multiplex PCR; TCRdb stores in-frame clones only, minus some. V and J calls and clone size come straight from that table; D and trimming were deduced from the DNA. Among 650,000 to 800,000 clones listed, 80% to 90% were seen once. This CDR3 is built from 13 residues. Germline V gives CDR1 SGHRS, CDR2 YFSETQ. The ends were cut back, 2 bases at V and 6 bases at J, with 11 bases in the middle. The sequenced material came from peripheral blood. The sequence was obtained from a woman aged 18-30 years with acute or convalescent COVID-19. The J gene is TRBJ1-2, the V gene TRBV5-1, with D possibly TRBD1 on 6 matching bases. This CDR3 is CASSFIWTDGYTF. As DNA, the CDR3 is TGCGCCAGCAGCTTCATCTGGACAGATGGCTACACCTTC.